This T cell receptor beta chain was sequenced for a study of cytomegalovirus exposure and HLA in healthy donors (dated by TCRdb to about 2017). About the investigation overall: According to an earlier analysis of a few hundred of the donors, about 180 million T cells yielded roughly 100 million unique TCR beta sequences and 276 Gb of sequence data. Approximately 310 gigabases of sequencing data and around 90 million unique TCR sequences made up an early release that covered several hundred HLA-typed donors. Of the 350 to 400 genotyped donors, 81% fell in the genetic ancestry cluster associated with self-reported Caucasian donors. The study was designed to test whether signatures of past pathogen exposure could be identified by cataloging public T cell receptors. The T cell repertoires of around 670 subjects were profiled by immunosequencing and related to cytomegalovirus serostatus. In addition to the first cohort of roughly 670 subjects, a separate validation cohort of approximately 110 different subjects was used. To predict cytomegalovirus infection status, the study combined high-throughput TCR immunosequencing, statistical association of individual TCRs with disease status, and machine learning. In a later analysis, previously published TCR beta repertoires from about 640 donors were re-analyzed and high-resolution HLA genotyping was added so that TCR occurrence patterns could be studied. In the later analysis, no new phenotypic data were used to find candidate immune exposures; instead, reliance was placed on TCR beta sequences and their occurrence across donors. An earlier analysis of around 580 of the donors used high-throughput TCR beta sequencing to judge whether each TCR beta V gene segment behaved as functional or pseudogenic. Alongside the repertoire data, information on donor age, sex, ethnicity and CMV serostatus was compiled. Genome-wide SNP genotypes for about 60% of the roughly 670 donors were used in a later genetic analysis, which treated that subset as a discovery cohort. Every repertoire in the discovery cohort had been generated on one and the same sequencing platform. HLA typing included class I and class II loci at four-digit resolution. The number of typed donors differed by locus: roughly 629-640 for A, B, C, DRB1 and DQB1; some 500 for DQA1; approximately 600 for DPA1; and approximately 450 for DPB1. Because of strong linkage in the cohort, roughly 5 DR-DQ haplotypes were treated as single units for association and clustering. Among about 400 genotyped donors of the cohort, an average of around 240,000 unique TCR beta nucleotide sequences was sequenced per donor, of which 15% to 20% were non-productive. Study-level results and caveats: In this cohort, only TCR beta chains were sequenced, and detectable features were limited by the absence of alpha or paired-chain data. Assigning TCR associations to individual alleles was difficult when HLA alleles, especially DR and DQ, strongly co-occurred. CMV serostatus was the only immune exposure information available for the cohort. Because HLA typing was unavailable for some donors at each locus, only the typed subset was used in association tests. A later genetic analysis associated a missense DCLRE1C variant with V-gene and J-gene trimming of TCR beta chains, and an independent cohort replicated the association. Specific HLA alleles were associated with 15,000 to 20,000 TCR beta sequences at a false discovery rate of 0.05 in a later analysis. A later analysis found that TCR association rates varied across HLA loci, with DRB1 alleles showing the most associated TCRs and HLA-C alleles the fewest. The earlier analysis of a few hundred of the donors excluded roughly 16 rarely observed V segments, including chromosome 9 orphons, because counts were too low. While some public TCRs were present in many individuals, most TCR sequences turned up only very rarely across donors. According to the authors, the approach could potentially be generalized to other disease states and immunological phenotypes. Presence/absence analyses assumed roughly uniform sequencing depth across donors, an assumption that may not hold. In a later analysis, HLA-associated TCR beta chains showed more clonal expansion and lower generation probabilities than non-associated chains that were equally common. According to a later analysis, parvovirus B19, influenza, CMV and Epstein-Barr virus appeared linked to several top co-occurrence clusters. According to a later genetic analysis, donors in an Asian-associated ancestry cluster had fewer N-insertions in productive TCRs than the approximately 630-donor mean. The 87-base-pair reads could not distinguish some IMGT-functional V segments, including TRBV6-2 and TRBV6-3, so those segments were excluded. In an earlier analysis of around 600 of the donors, most TCR beta V segments were observed in productive rearrangements about 90% or about 30% of the time, broadly matching IMGT annotations. A cluster of highly shared sequence variants was judged likely to represent a technical artifact of the sequencing pipeline. In a later analysis, most CMV-associated TCR beta chains were found to appear HLA-restricted, with HLA associations seemingly driven largely by CMV exposure. The classifier was reported to diagnose cytomegalovirus status with high specificity and sensitivity in both the original and validation cohorts. The study gave a list of about 150 TCR beta chains associated with cytomegalovirus. A further reported finding was that TCR beta sequences accurately predicted the HLA-A and HLA-B alleles for most subjects in the first cohort. Correlated functional status among segregating V segments might reflect linkage disequilibrium, but an unknown experimental factor could not be ruled out. In vitro tests confirmed that a few of the cytomegalovirus-associated TCR beta chains recognize cytomegalovirus antigens.

For CDR1 and CDR2, the germline V gene lists MGHRA and YSYEKL. Compared with germline, V lacks 3 bases and J lacks 9 bases; bases without a gene match: 3. Measured from the cysteine to the phenylalanine, the CDR3 is 15 residues long. The kept DNA is CDR3 alone, 45 bases in frame from the first base. Library preparation used the immunoSEQ multiplex PCR assay. For the multiplex PCR, a mixture combining 60 forward primers for TCR Vbeta segments and 13 reverse primers for TCR Jbeta segments was used. The CDR3 region of rearranged TCR beta genes was amplified from genomic DNA with a multiplex PCR assay. On the Illumina HiSeq System, the amplified TCR beta libraries were sequenced as 87-base-pair reads. Per the original workflow: A later analysis counted around 72 million unique TCR beta chains across the 650 to 700 repertoires, and some 11 million of these chains were shared by at least two donors. A nearest-neighbor algorithm error-corrected the raw reads and collapsed the reads into unique sequences, merging closely related sequences to remove PCR and sequencing errors. Alignment of CDR3 sequences to IMGT reference sequences was used to assign V, D and J gene segments. Each retained sequence needed at least a six-nucleotide match to both a V gene segment and a J gene segment. Rearrangements were classified as productive when the CDR3 lacked stop codons and remained in frame with V and J, and all other rearrangements were classified as non-productive. Following IMGT convention, CDR3 was defined as the stretch from the second conserved V-encoded cysteine to the conserved J-encoded phenylalanine. Sequences without an unambiguous match to a single V gene segment were excluded from the earlier analysis of about 630 of the donors. An earlier analysis of 500 to 600 of the donors classified V segments as functional when productive rearrangements were above 56.7% and as segregating when the standard deviation between donors was above 5%. A statistical classification framework was built to diagnose cytomegalovirus status from the catalog of TCR beta chain sequences. In a later analysis, TCR nucleotide sequences were compared against IMGT/GENE-DB human TR gene sequences so that V and J genes could be assigned. In a later analysis, CDR3 sequences and most-parsimonious VDJ recombination scenarios were assigned using the TCRdist pipeline. In a later analysis, every TCR beta chain was defined by the combination of its CDR3 amino acid sequence and its V-gene family, and reads without a unique V-gene family were dropped. In a later analysis, approximately 590 highly shared, low-generation-probability nucleotide sequences were removed to address suspected cross-contamination and a sequencing artifact. A later analysis calculated a clonal expansion index for each public chain from normalized within-repertoire ranks of inferred template counts. Generation probabilities in a later analysis came from a VDJ recombination model fitted to out-of-frame rearrangements, and those results were checked against IGoR. Hypergeometric tests were used in a later analysis to score TCR-TCR, TCR-HLA and TCR-CMV co-occurrence, with a repertoire-size bias correction applied to the TCR pairs. To estimate false discovery rates, a later analysis permuted the HLA or CMV assignments 20 times. In a later analysis, co-occurring TCRs were grouped using DBSCAN, and TCRdist sequence similarity was added for clustering within HLA-allele-positive subsets. Repertoires with fewer than 30,000 or more than 120,000 public chains, plus five repertoires with anomalous nucleotide sharing, were excluded from co-occurrence clustering. As stored in TCRdb, this immuneACCESS dataset retains in-frame rearrangements with V and J assigned. A fraction of the clones does not appear; measured against another copy, unresolved V genes explain less than half of the discrepancy, and the remainder lacks a known reason. V, J and clone size are taken as reported in that table, and D and trimming were inferred from the DNA itself. The sample table records under 200,000 clones; roughly 78% of these occur just once. The ten largest clonotypes hold 4.4% of the sample.

A note on this clone: There is no known antigen for this receptor. There are no base qualities to consult, and no much larger clone falls within one base.

The cohort was made up of 650 to 700 healthy bone marrow donors. Cohort members were all nominally healthy when sampled, although unrecorded immune exposures were likely present. The donor was CMV seropositive and was included in the group of approximately 310 seropositive cohort members. Each donor provided a peripheral blood sample, and peripheral blood mononuclear cells were used for TCR beta sequencing. The Qiagen DNeasy Blood Extraction Kit was used to extract genomic DNA from the blood cell samples. The clonotype originates from a woman aged 25 to 39 in good health and CMV-seropositive. Sequenced sample: PBMCs. The rearrangement combines TRBV4-1 with TRBJ2-1; 15 bases in the middle match TRBD2. The nucleotide sequence is given as TGCGCCAGCAGCCAGGCGGGACTAGCGGGGGGTGAGCAGTTCTTC. The resulting protein is CASSQAGLAGGEQFF.